This T cell receptor beta chain was sequenced during a study of shared clonotypes between healthy human individuals. Note on this clone: Its target is not known.

Germline lookup yields CDR1 KGHSH and CDR2 LQKENI. There are 15 residues in the CDR3. The V segment lost 4 bases and the J segment 9 bases; nucleotides outside the gene matches: 10. Overall study findings and caveats: Collection of samples was limited to blood; tissue repertoires likely differ.

The protocol was immunoSEQ multiplex PCR, while the TCRdb copy is restricted to in-frame clones and leaves out a portion. The sample includes millions of clones, approximately 95% seen only once; the top ten take approximately 0.4%. The rearrangement uses TRBV18 and TRBJ2-1; 9 bases are shared with TRBD1. The clonotype was recovered from a man aged 18 to 29 in good health. Some clones in this sample may be carry-over from other donors' samples. The sequenced sample consisted of naive CD4+ T cells from PBMCs. Noted subset: CD45RA+ positively selected. For the CDR3, the DNA is TGTGCCAGCTCACTGGGGACAGGGAGTATTAGTGAGCAGTTCTTC. This encodes CASSLGTGSISEQFF.